These 17 T cell receptor beta chains originate from one sample sequenced in a study of identical twins. Via MiXCR, TCRdb re-called the 5' RACE reads, giving one row per CDR3 protein. Among some 710,000 distinct CDR3 sequences, around 6.1% were seen once, and the ten largest hold around 1.7%. Material: naive T cells sorted from blood. Source of these receptors: a man in his late teens or twenties in good health.

The count of this clonotype is one. The chain joins TRBV19 to TRBJ2-1, with 9 positions matching TRBD1. The CDR3 consists of 17 residues. Trimming removed 8 bases from V and 4 bases from J; junction bases left unmatched: 15. CDR1 LNHDA and CDR2 SQIVND come from the germline V gene (reference sequence). The CDR3, as DNA: TGTGCCAGTGCGGACAGGGGCGTGTTAGGTGGATACAATGAGCAGTTCTTC. The encoded protein is CASADRGVLGGYNEQFF. Looking up the rest from reference TRBV19 and TRBJ2-1 gives the full variable domain: DGGITQSPKYLFRKEGQNVTLSCEQNLNHDAMYWYRQDPGQGLRLIYYSQIVNDFQKGDIAEGYSVSREKKESFPLTVTSAQKNPTAFYLCASADRGVLGGYNEQFFGPGTRLTVL.

This clonotype showed up many times. This chain connects TRBV5-1 to TRBJ2-1; unclear D gene. Per germline, CDR1 SGHRS and CDR2 YFSETQ. The CDR3 spans 14 residues. V was pared by 4 bases and J by 8 bases, with 16 bases between. This CDR3 reads CASSLGPGSDEQFF. For the CDR3, the DNA is TGCGCCAGCAGCCTGGGCCCTGGATCGGATGAGCAGTTCTTC.

This clonotype has only a few counts. The rearrangement joins TRBV10-1 to TRBJ2-1; tentatively, D is TRBD2 (6 bases). This CDR3 region has 13 residues. V gave up 5 bases and J gave up 8 bases, with 13 bases separating them. Per germline, CDR1 WNHNN and CDR2 SYGVQD (reference sequence). CDR3: CASSRDSDYEQFF. CDR3 DNA sequence: TGCGCCAGCAGTCGGGACTCGGATTATGAGCAGTTCTTC.

V is TRBV7-9 and J is TRBJ2-2, with 11 positions matching TRBD2. Germline-derived CDR1 and CDR2 are SEHNR and FQNEAQ (reference sequence). With V trimmed by 3 bases and J by 6 bases, 6 bases remained unmatched. The CDR3 totals 16 residues. Here the CDR3 DNA reads TGTGCCAGCAGCTTGCCGACTAGCGGGGTCCCCGGGGAGCTGTTTTTT. Its translation is CASSLPTSGVPGELFF.

Many counts were recorded for this clonotype. The V and J genes are TRBV18 and TRBJ1-1; TRBD1 agrees at 7 bases. CDR3 length equals 16 residues. Unmatched junction bases numbered 7, after V lost 3 bases and J lost 0 bases. CDR1 is KGHSH and CDR2 is LQKENI in the germline V gene. CDR3 sequence (DNA): TGTGCCAGCTCACCCACGGGGACAGACTTGAACACTGAAGCTTTCTTT. Translation: CASSPTGTDLNTEAFF.

The chain recombines TRBV20-1 with TRBJ1-6; no clear D. V lost 3 bases to trimming and J lost 6 bases, with 9 bases between them. There are 13 residues in the CDR3. Germline V lookup: CDR1 DFQATT, CDR2 SNEGSKA (reference sequence). CDR3 bases: TGCAGTGCTAGCACGGGAGGTAATTCACCCCTCCACTTT. Translating it yields CSASTGGNSPLHF.

The chain carries TRBV7-6 and TRBJ2-7, with a possible D match to TRBD2 (6 bases). This CDR3 comprises 15 residues. The V end was cut by 5 bases, the J end by 4 bases, with 18 bases between. CDR1 is SGHVS, CDR2 FNYEAQ, per germline. The CDR3 bases are TGTGCCAGCAGCGAGGACCCCCTCCGGGAGTACGAGCAGTACTTC. It encodes CASSEDPLREYEQYF.

As to this clonotype: Since a far larger clone is one base different, this is likely a read error. V usage is TRBV11-3 and J usage is TRBJ2-1; D is uncertain. V was clipped by 4 bases and J by 6 bases, with 4 bases between them. Germline V gives CDR1 SGHNT, CDR2 YENEEA. The CDR3 runs to 11 residues. The CDR3 sequence: CASSWSNEQFF. Here the CDR3 DNA reads TGTGCCAGCAGCTGGAGCAATGAGCAGTTCTTC.

This rearrangement joins TRBV28 to TRBJ1-5, with D possibly TRBD1 on 5 matching bases. Between the trimmed V and J ends, which lost 6 bases and 2 bases, there was a span of 14 bases. This CDR3 comprises 15 residues. Germline values: CDR1 MDHEN, CDR2 SYDVKM. The CDR3 sequence: CASRGVGGGNQPQHF. The CDR3 region has the DNA TGTGCCAGCAGAGGCGTTGGAGGGGGCAATCAGCCCCAGCATTTT.

Many counts were recorded for this clonotype. At one end, the junction sequence differs from germline, possibly due to a read error. The V call is TRBV27, the J call TRBJ2-5; D gene unclear. CDR3 length: 14 residues. The germline V gene has CDR1 MNHEY and CDR2 SMNVEV (reference sequence). CDR3 nucleotide sequence: TGTGCCAGCAGTTTAGGGCAGACCCAAGGGACCCAGTACTTC. The encoded protein is CASSLGQTQGTQYF.

The chain carries TRBV4-1 and TRBJ2-5; TRBD2 is a possible D gene (5 bases). This CDR3 has 15 amino acids. V lost 1 base, J lost 2 bases, and 11 bases lay in between. Germline-derived CDR1 and CDR2 are MGHRA and YSYEKL. CDR3 region: CASSQVGAKQETQYF. The CDR3 DNA reads as TGCGCCAGCAGCCAAGTGGGAGCCAAACAAGAGACCCAGTACTTC.

The chain combines TRBV11-3 with TRBJ1-2; D remains ambiguous. Trimming shortened V by 5 bases and J by 2 bases, and 12 bases separated the two germline ends. The CDR3 loop spans 14 amino acids. Germline lookup yields CDR1 SGHNT and CDR2 YENEEA. The CDR3 is CASSLETGNYGYTF. CDR3 bases: TGTGCCAGCAGCCTTGAGACGGGGAACTATGGCTACACCTTC.

V usage is TRBV6-5 and J usage is TRBJ2-1; TRBD2 agrees at 13 bases. Germline trimming cut 2 bases from V and 8 bases from J; bases unmatched to any gene: 12. The germline CDR1 and CDR2 sequences are MNHEY and SVGAGI. This CDR3 has 18 amino acids. As DNA, the CDR3 is TGTGCCAGCAGTTACGCGCCCCGGACTAGCGGGAGTTTAGATGAGCAGTTCTTC. It yields the protein CASSYAPRTSGSLDEQFF.

This clonotype was seen repeatedly, ten times or more. The chain employs TRBV5-1 and TRBJ2-1; D is ambiguous. Deletions cut 7 bases from V and 0 bases from J, with 11 bases between. In germline, CDR1 is SGHRS, CDR2 YFSETQ. The CDR3 spans 14 residues. As DNA, the CDR3 is TGCGCCAGCGGCAAGAGGTCCTCCTACAATGAGCAGTTCTTC. This encodes CASGKRSSYNEQFF.

This clonotype was seen repeatedly, ten times or more. This chain joins TRBV7-2 and TRBJ2-3, with D maybe TRBD2 (6 bases). The CDR3 loop spans 14 amino acids. Germline V lookup: CDR1 SGHTA, CDR2 FQGNSA. V was shortened by 6 bases and J by 0 bases, with 10 bases between the two germline ends. The DNA for the CDR3 is TGTGCCAGCAGTTCCGCGGGGAGCACAGATACGCAGTATTTT. This gives the protein CASSSAGSTDTQYF.

This clonotype occurred a few times. The genes are TRBV2 and TRBJ2-5, with 7 nucleotides matching TRBD1. The germline CDR1 and CDR2 sequences are SNHLY and FYNNEI. Trimming at V came to 5 bases and at J to 6 bases, leaving 18 bases not matched to a gene. This CDR3 has 17 amino acids. CDR3 protein: CASSPSIIGGLGKTQYF. DNA of the CDR3: TGTGCCAGCAGTCCCTCTATAATAGGGGGCTTGGGAAAGACCCAGTACTTC.

This clonotype was detected ten times or more. V and J are TRBV12-3 or TRBV12-4 and TRBJ2-1; a weak D match, TRBD1 (6 bases). This CDR3 contains 14 residues. Trimming took off 1 base at V and 2 bases at J, with 6 bases between the two ends. The CDR3: CASSLGDTYNEQFF. The CDR3, as DNA: TGTGCCAGCAGTTTAGGGGACACCTACAATGAGCAGTTCTTC.